In its sample, the clone carrying this T cell receptor (beta chain) was seen once. Here immunoSEQ multiplex PCR was the method, and the copy in TCRdb shows in-frame clones only, minus some. The table records tens of thousands of clones, 70% to 90% of them present only once. The CDR3 consists of 13 residues. The V segment lost 7 bases and the J segment 3 bases; nucleotides outside the gene matches: 6. Germline CDR1 and CDR2: SQVTM and ANQGSEA. These data are taken from a study of OX40 agonist ivuxolimab in advanced cancers. Study at large: People in dose escalation had one of these cancers: hepatocellular carcinoma, melanoma, renal cell or head and neck cancer. Aged roughly 20 to 85 with a mean of approximately 57 years, they were around 79% male. Enrollees could have had prior anti-PD-1, anti-PD-L1 or anti-CTLA-4 therapy, which about 40% had received.

Sampling times: baseline, cycle 4 day 1, cycle 7 day 1. This TCR came from an adult with an advanced solid tumor such as melanoma, head and neck, liver or kidney cancer. This chain connects TRBV29-1 to TRBJ2-1; 7 nucleotides match TRBD1. Sequencing was performed on CD4+ or CD8+ T cells sorted from blood, taken in a trial of the OX40 agonist ivuxolimab. This chain's CDR3 is CSALGTDYNEQFF. CDR3 coding DNA: TGCAGCGCTCTTGGGACAGACTACAATGAGCAGTTCTTC.